This T cell receptor beta chain was identified during a study of post-analysis software for immune sequencing data. Study-level background: The patients showed relapsing-remitting, secondary progressive and progressive-relapsing multiple sclerosis courses.

Researchers reported that TCR beta cDNA libraries carried unique molecular identifiers. TCRdb reanalysed the PCR reads using MiXCR and keeps one entry per CDR3 protein. The profile shows hundreds of thousands of distinct CDR3 sequences, more than 50% of them singletons. Study-level results: About 5 TRBV segments occurring more often in patients than controls included TRBV5-6, TRBV5-1 and TRBV20-1.

With regard to this clonotype: The antigen is undetermined.

The V end lost 3 bases, the J end lost 2 bases, and 14 bases lay between the germline ends. This CDR3 contains 15 residues. In germline, CDR1 is SGDLS, CDR2 YYNGEE. Material for sequencing was blood. The chain recombines TRBV9 with TRBJ2-5, with no clear D. This sequence was found in a girl aged 2 to 10 with multiple sclerosis. This chain's CDR3 is CASSARWARQETQYF. The DNA of the CDR3 is TGTGCCAGCAGCGCCCGGTGGGCGAGACAAGAGACCCAGTACTTC.